The entry below describes one T cell receptor (beta chain). The antigen this receptor binds is unknown. No base quality information exists; no much larger clone differs at one position. To prepare the library, the immunoSEQ multiplex PCR assay was applied. For the multiplex PCR, a mixture combining 60 forward primers for TCR Vbeta segments and 13 reverse primers for TCR Jbeta segments was used. A multiplex PCR assay on genomic DNA amplified the CDR3 region of rearranged TCR beta genes. Amplified TCR beta libraries were sequenced as 87-base-pair reads on the Illumina HiSeq System. The original pipeline was this. Across the 500 to 700 repertoires, a later analysis counted some 81 million unique TCR beta chains, some 11 million of which were shared by at least two donors. Raw reads were error-corrected and collapsed into unique sequences with a nearest-neighbor algorithm that merged closely related sequences to remove PCR and sequencing errors. Alignment of CDR3 sequences to IMGT reference sequences was used to assign V, D and J gene segments. For a sequence to be retained, a match of at least six nucleotides to both a V gene segment and a J gene segment was required. A rearrangement was called productive if the CDR3 had no stop codons and remained in frame with V and J, and every other rearrangement was called non-productive. Following IMGT convention, CDR3 was defined as the stretch from the second conserved V-encoded cysteine up to the conserved J-encoded phenylalanine. The earlier analysis of about 610 of the donors excluded any sequence lacking an unambiguous match to a single V gene segment. In an earlier analysis of several hundred of the donors, V segments were called functional above 56.7% productive rearrangements and were called segregating when the between-donor standard deviation exceeded 5%. To diagnose cytomegalovirus status from the catalog of TCR beta chain sequences, a statistical classification framework was built. In a later analysis, V and J genes were assigned by comparing TCR nucleotide sequences against IMGT/GENE-DB human TR gene sequences. Using the TCRdist pipeline, a later analysis assigned CDR3 sequences along with most-parsimonious VDJ recombination scenarios. In a later analysis, each TCR beta chain was defined by its CDR3 amino acid sequence together with its V-gene family, and reads without a unique V-gene family were excluded. As a way to deal with suspected cross-contamination and a sequencing artifact, a later analysis dropped 450 to 600 nucleotide sequences that were highly shared and had low generation probability. For each public chain, a later analysis derived a clonal expansion index from normalized ranks of inferred template counts within each repertoire. A later analysis computed generation probabilities with a VDJ recombination model fitted to out-of-frame rearrangements, and checked the results against IGoR. In a later analysis, TCR-TCR, TCR-HLA and TCR-CMV co-occurrence was scored with hypergeometric tests, and a repertoire-size bias correction was applied to TCR pairs. False discovery rates were estimated in a later analysis by permuting HLA or CMV assignments 20 times. In a later analysis, co-occurring TCRs were grouped with DBSCAN, and TCRdist sequence similarity was added when clustering was performed within HLA-allele-positive subsets. Co-occurrence clustering excluded repertoires with fewer than 30,000 or more than 120,000 public chains, plus five with anomalous nucleotide sharing. TCRdb mirrors the immuneACCESS table, restricted to in-frame sequences. Some clones are absent from its copies; in checked studies, under half trace to an unresolved V gene, and the reason for the others is unknown. The V and J calls and clone size are taken from that table; D and trimming were inferred from the DNA. The sample table lists over 100,000 clones, approximately 82% of them with a count of one. The leading ten clones occupy approximately 1.4% of the sample.

The CDR1 and CDR2 encoded by the germline V gene (reference sequence) are LNHNV and YYDKDF. From its cysteine to its phenylalanine, the CDR3 spans 13 amino acids. CDR3 DNA is the only sequence kept; it has 39 bases, read in frame from the first base. After removal of 4 bases from V and 14 bases from J, the junction retains 8 bases not matched to a gene. In total, roughly 670 healthy bone marrow donors made up the cohort. At the time of sampling, all cohort members were nominally healthy, though unrecorded immune exposures were likely present. The donor was CMV seronegative and was included in the group of 352 seronegative cohort members. A peripheral blood sample was collected from each donor, and TCR beta sequencing was performed on peripheral blood mononuclear cells. The Qiagen DNeasy Blood Extraction Kit was used to extract genomic DNA from the blood cell samples. The data derive from a study of cytomegalovirus exposure and HLA in healthy donors (dated by TCRdb to 2015 to 2018). At the level of the whole study: In an earlier analysis of 450 to 750 of the donors, approximately 260 Gb of sequence data and roughly 100 million unique TCR beta sequences from about 179 million T cells were reported. Class I and class II HLA loci were covered by the typing at four-digit resolution. Every repertoire in the discovery cohort had been generated on one and the same sequencing platform. Donor age, sex, ethnicity and CMV serostatus were compiled together with the repertoire data. The study combined high-throughput TCR immunosequencing, statistical association of individual TCRs with disease status, and machine learning to predict cytomegalovirus infection status. Because of strong linkage in the cohort, five DR-DQ haplotypes were treated as single units for association and clustering. Typing coverage differed by locus: A, B, C, DRB1 and DQB1 were typed in roughly 629-640 donors, DQA1 in about 500, DPA1 in 606, and DPB1 in 472. The T cell repertoires of some 700 subjects were profiled by immunosequencing and related to cytomegalovirus serostatus. A later genetic analysis used genome-wide SNP genotypes for about 60% of the roughly 670 donors, treating that subset as a discovery cohort. Besides the first cohort of 666 subjects, a separate validation cohort made up of over a hundred different subjects was used. An earlier analysis of approximately 640 of the donors applied high-throughput TCR beta sequencing to assess whether each TCR beta V gene segment acted as functional or pseudogenic. The study was designed to test whether signatures of past pathogen exposure could be identified by cataloging public T cell receptors. About 310 gigabases of sequencing data and 78 million or so unique TCR sequences were included in an early release covering roughly 600 HLA-typed donors. In the later analysis, no new phenotypic data were used to find candidate immune exposures; instead, reliance was placed on TCR beta sequences and their occurrence across donors. Among 398 genotyped donors of the cohort, an average of roughly 230,000 unique TCR beta nucleotide sequences was sequenced per donor, of which about 18% were non-productive. To study patterns of TCR occurrence, a later analysis re-analyzed previously published TCR beta repertoires from 666 donors and added high-resolution HLA genotyping. Among the roughly 400 genotyped donors, about 85% belonged to the genetic ancestry cluster associated with self-reported Caucasian donors.

The full study reports these points: According to the authors, the approach could potentially be generalized to other disease states and immunological phenotypes. While some public TCRs were present in many individuals, most TCR sequences turned up only very rarely across donors. The sequencing pipeline was judged likely to have produced a cluster of highly shared sequence variants as a technical artifact. Some IMGT-functional V segments, including TRBV6-2 and TRBV6-3, could not be told apart with the 87-base-pair reads, so those segments were excluded. In a later analysis, TCR association rates were found to vary across HLA loci, with the most associated TCRs seen for DRB1 alleles and the fewest for HLA-C alleles. In a later analysis, most CMV-associated TCR beta chains were found to appear HLA-restricted, with HLA associations seemingly driven largely by CMV exposure. Compared with equally common non-associated chains, HLA-associated TCR beta chains in a later analysis were more clonally expanded and had lower generation probabilities. When HLA alleles, especially DR and DQ, strongly co-occurred, TCR associations were difficult to assign to individual alleles. In an earlier analysis of approximately 600 of the donors, most TCR beta V segments were observed in productive rearrangements about 87% or about 30% of the time, broadly matching IMGT annotations. A later genetic analysis reported fewer N-insertions in productive TCRs among donors in an Asian-associated ancestry cluster than the roughly 640-donor mean. Only TCR beta chains were sequenced in this cohort, and the absence of alpha or paired-chain data limited detectable features. Specific HLA alleles were associated with 15,000 to 20,000 TCR beta sequences at a false discovery rate of 0.05 in a later analysis. HLA typing was unavailable for some donors at each locus, so association tests used only the typed subset. Roughly uniform sequencing depth across donors was assumed in presence/absence analyses, although this assumption may not hold. Linkage disequilibrium might explain the correlated functional status among segregating V segments, but an unknown experimental factor could not be excluded. CMV serostatus was the only immune exposure information available for the cohort. V-gene and J-gene trimming of TCR beta chains was associated with a missense DCLRE1C variant in a later genetic analysis, and the association was replicated in an independent cohort. Several of the top co-occurrence clusters appeared to be linked to parvovirus B19, influenza, CMV and Epstein-Barr virus, according to a later analysis. Because counts were too low, roughly 18 rarely observed V segments, including chromosome 9 orphons, were left out of the earlier analysis of over 550 of the donors. In vitro tests confirmed that a few of the cytomegalovirus-associated TCR beta chains recognize cytomegalovirus antigens. Cytomegalovirus status was reported to be diagnosed by the classifier with high specificity and sensitivity in both the original and validation cohorts. The study listed 150 to 200 TCR beta chains as associated with cytomegalovirus. A further reported finding was that TCR beta sequences accurately predicted the HLA-A and HLA-B alleles for most subjects in the first cohort.

Input material: PBMCs. This clonotype was sampled from a middle-aged man in good health and CMV-seronegative. This sequence uses TRBV15 and TRBJ2-1; TRBD1 aligns with 10 central bases. The DNA sequence is as follows: TGTGCCACCAGCACCCGGGACAGGGGTCATAAGTTCTTC. This encodes CATSTRDRGHKFF.